The present T cell receptor beta chain was sequenced within a study of shared clonotypes between healthy human individuals. The table lists this clone with a count of one. V was shortened by 0 bases and J by 0 bases, with 7 bases between the two germline ends. Germline assignment: CDR1 SGHRS and CDR2 YFSETQ. The CDR3 spans 15 residues. This table comes from immunoSEQ multiplex PCR, and its TCRdb copy is limited to in-frame clones, with some not included. The sample yields about 2 million clones, just under 95% seen once. Positive CCR7 selection of CD45RO-negative cells yielded the naive CD8 cells, and terminally differentiated effector memory CD45RA+ cells were excluded.

The sequence was obtained from a man aged 18 to 29 in good health. Sequenced input: naive CD8+ T cells sorted from blood. This sequence joins TRBV5-1 and TRBJ1-3; the D is unclear. The CDR3: CASSLGELSGNTIYF. The CDR3 nucleotides are TGCGCCAGCAGCTTGGGAGAGCTCTCTGGAAACACCATATATTTT. Supplemented by reference TRBV5-1 and TRBJ1-3, the full variable domain reads KAGVTQTPRYLIKTRGQQVTLSCSPISGHRSVSWYQQTPGQGLQFLFEYFSETQRNKGNFPGRFSGRQFSNSRSEMNVSTLELGDSALYLCASSLGELSGNTIYFGEGSWLTVV.